Described below is a single T cell receptor (beta chain) sequence and its context. Its recognized antigen is unknown. No much larger clone is present one base from it, and per-base qualities are unavailable. The CDR3 regions of human TCRbeta chains were subjected to immunosequencing. The study's own analysis went as follows. TCRs in the repertoires were matched against a reference library of SARS-CoV-2-specific TCRs that had been generated with the MIRA antigen-specificity platform. Breadth was defined as the fraction of unique TCRs that were SARS-CoV-2-associated. Depth was defined as the fraction of total T cells that were SARS-CoV-2-associated. Using the MIRA data, each spike-specific TCR was assigned both to the spike region to which the TCR was reactive and to a CD4 or CD8 class. Log10-transformed breadth and depth values were compared by one-way ANOVA with Sidak's multiple comparisons tests. Imported from immuneACCESS, the table was reduced by TCRdb to in-frame sequences with V and J called. These copies leave out some clones; in studies compared against another copy, an unresolved V gene accounts for under half, and the cause of the remainder is not known. V and J calls and clone size are those listed in that table; D and trimming were worked out from the DNA. Counted in this sample were some 130,000 clones; approximately 85% of them appeared once. Roughly 8.7% of the sample is taken by the ten largest.

From V the trimming removes 9 bases and from J it removes 7 bases, while the gene matches leave 11 bases of the junction unaccounted for. CDR1 and CDR2 (SNHLY, FYNNEI) derive from the germline V gene. Spanning cysteine to phenylalanine, the CDR3 consists of 14 amino acids. The CDR3 DNA has 42 bases and is translated from base 1. The data were obtained in a study of T cell responses to AZD1222 COVID-19 vaccine (dated by TCRdb to the early 2020s). About the study as a whole: TCR sequencing covered 233 trial participants: 207 given two doses of AZD1222 and some 25 given two doses of MenACWY control vaccine. Trial participants were enrolled by age into subgroups of 18-55, 56-69 and 70-plus years, and approximately 150, 30 and 60 TCR-sequenced participants, respectively, were included in these subgroups. What the work shows at the level of the full study, not this receptor alone: Because no samples from the day 14 peak response were available, repertoires could be characterized only after the peak T cell response. In the small 56-69-year group, the increase in depth fell short of significance, most likely because of low power. Only 5 to 7 AZD1222 recipients were SARS-CoV-2 seropositive at baseline, limiting conclusions about previously exposed vaccinees. After two AZD1222 doses, spike-specific TCR breadth and depth were significantly higher than at day 0 and than in MenACWY recipients. Reportedly, close to half of the unique spike-specific TCRs recognized epitopes lying outside the regions that are mutated in the B.1.351 and B.1.1.7 variants. Participants were mostly white British, with more females than males. The authors suggested clonal diversity may have been underestimated. The whole spike protein was spanned by vaccine-associated CD4 TCRs, and dominant responses were seen in regions 160-218 and 743-854.

The time point label corresponds to: about 28 days (+/-7) after the second vaccine dose. In the paper's terms, the treatment or condition label means: meningococcal conjugate vaccine given as trial control. The vaccinee samples were drawn from two UK trials, COV001 and COV002, one of which was a single-blind randomized controlled phase 2/3 trial testing AZD1222 (ChAdOx1 nCoV-19) in healthy adults. For TCRbeta chain sequencing, PBMC samples were collected from trial participants at day 0 and at day 28 after the second dose. The source material was peripheral blood, sampled 28 days after the second dose of the MenACWY control vaccine. This receptor was taken from an adult who received the MenACWY meningococcal vaccine as a control. The V gene is TRBV2 and the J gene is TRBJ1-5, with 8 bases matching TRBD1. The DNA sequence is given as TGTGCCAGTTCCGGACAGGGTGCGGGACAGCCCCAGCATTTT. The encoded protein is CASSGQGAGQPQHF.